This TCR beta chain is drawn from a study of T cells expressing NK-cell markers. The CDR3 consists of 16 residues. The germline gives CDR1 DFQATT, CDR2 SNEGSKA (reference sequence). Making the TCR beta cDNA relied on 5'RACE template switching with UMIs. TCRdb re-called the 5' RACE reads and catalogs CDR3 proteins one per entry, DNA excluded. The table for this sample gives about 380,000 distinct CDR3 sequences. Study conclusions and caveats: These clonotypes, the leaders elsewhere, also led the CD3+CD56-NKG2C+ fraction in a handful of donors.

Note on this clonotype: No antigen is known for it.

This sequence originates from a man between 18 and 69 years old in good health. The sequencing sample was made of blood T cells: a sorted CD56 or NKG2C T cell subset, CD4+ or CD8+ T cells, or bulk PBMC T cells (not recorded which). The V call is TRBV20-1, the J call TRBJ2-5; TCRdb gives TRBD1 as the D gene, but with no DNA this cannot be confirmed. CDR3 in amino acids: CSARGSVGKGLETQYF.